A single sample gave rise to the 9 T cell receptor beta chains below, sequenced in a study of cytomegalovirus exposure and HLA in healthy donors (dated by TCRdb to between 2016 and 2019). Library creation used the immunoSEQ multiplex PCR assay. For the multiplex PCR, a mixture combining 60 forward primers for TCR Vbeta segments and 13 reverse primers for TCR Jbeta segments was used. The source is immuneACCESS, and TCRdb retained only in-frame sequences with V and J called. Part of the clones is not carried over; for the studies checked, unresolved V genes explain less than half of this, and the remainder is unexplained. The sample includes about 140,000 clones, with approximately 71% observed a single time. The ten top clones hold over 2% of the sample. Sequencing was carried out using PBMCs. These receptors came from a man aged 25 to 40 in good health and CMV-seronegative.

The genes are TRBV25-1 and TRBJ2-7; D remains ambiguous. Germline values: CDR1 MGHDK, CDR2 SYGVNS. V lost 8 bases and J 2 bases, leaving 13 bases between the germline ends. The CDR3 totals 13 residues. The DNA of the CDR3 is TGTGCCAGCTCCACACATCAAACCTACGAGCAGTACTTC. This translates into CASSTHQTYEQYF.

This CDR3 reads CASSRGAGTMNTEAFF. The CDR3 DNA follows: TGTGCCAGCAGCCGGGGGGCAGGAACCATGAACACTGAAGCTTTCTTT. The rearrangement uses TRBV7-8 and TRBJ1-1, with D possibly matching TRBD1 (6 bases). There are 16 residues in the CDR3. Looked up from germline, CDR1 is SGHVS and CDR2 is FQNEAQ. Trimming removed 5 bases from V and 0 bases from J, with 16 bases in between.

The chain couples TRBV19 to TRBJ2-7, with 9 bases aligning to TRBD2. V lost 3 bases and J lost 5; bases outside the gene matches: 5. Per the germline V gene, CDR1 is LNHDA and CDR2 is SQIVND (reference sequence). The CDR3 totals 14 residues. As DNA, the CDR3 is TGTGCCAGTAGTATTGCGGGAGGGCCCCACGAGCAGTACTTC. This translates into CASSIAGGPHEQYF.

This clone was counted only a few times. The chain is built from TRBV19 and TRBJ1-5; D unresolved. V gave up 1 base and J gave up 3 bases, with 10 bases separating them. The CDR3 is 15 residues long. Looked up from germline, CDR1 is LNHDA and CDR2 is SQIVND (reference sequence). CDR3 amino acids: CASSIGPRLNQPQHF. DNA of the CDR3: TGTGCCAGTAGTATAGGGCCCAGGCTCAATCAGCCCCAGCATTTT.

This clone was observed a few times. In DNA, the CDR3 is TGTGCCAGCACCGAGCGGAGCAATGAGCAGTTCTTC. As protein: CASTERSNEQFF. J is TRBJ2-1 and V is TRBV6-6; weak D call: TRBD2 (5 bases). The CDR3 consists of 12 residues. The germline V gene encodes CDR1 MNHNY and CDR2 SVGAGI (reference sequence). Trimming removed 7 bases at V and 6 bases at J, with 10 bases between.

V is TRBV2 and J is TRBJ2-3; 9 bases agree with TRBD2. The CDR3 totals 14 residues. CDR1 is SNHLY, CDR2 FYNNEI, per germline. V lost 9 bases, J lost 3 bases, and 7 bases stayed unmatched. CDR3 DNA: TGTGCCAGGGGGGGAGCGGGAGGTACAGATACGCAGTATTTT. Translated, it gives CARGGAGGTDTQYF.

About this clone: The same CDR3 also results from other DNA sequences found in this sample. This chain joins TRBV19 and TRBJ2-2; TRBD2 matches at 9 bases. This CDR3 comprises 15 residues. Germline assignment: CDR1 LNHDA and CDR2 SQIVND (reference sequence). J lost 4 bases, V lost 3 bases, and 3 bases had no gene match. CDR3 sequence: CASSMGGRGTGELFF. In nucleotides, the CDR3 is TGTGCCAGTAGTATGGGCGGGAGGGGCACCGGGGAGCTGTTTTTT.

The rearrangement uses TRBV5-1 and TRBJ2-1; TRBD2 agrees at 7 bases. This CDR3 is 13 amino acids long. The germline CDR1 and CDR2 sequences are SGHRS and YFSETQ. V shed 4 bases and J 4 bases; nucleotides not matched to a gene: 2. CDR3 region: CASSVGGYNEQFF. CDR3 nucleotides: TGCGCCAGCAGCGTCGGGGGGTACAATGAGCAGTTCTTC.

This clone was seen more than once but under ten times. V gene TRBV6-1 combines with J gene TRBJ2-1; possibly TRBD1 for D (7 bases). Germline V gene sequence: CDR1 MNHNS, CDR2 SASEGT. The V and J ends lost 7 bases and 2 bases respectively, with 15 bases between them. The CDR3 spans 15 residues. CDR3 protein: CASKTSGGPYNEQFF. DNA of the CDR3: TGTGCCAGCAAAACCTCAGGGGGGCCCTACAATGAGCAGTTCTTC.